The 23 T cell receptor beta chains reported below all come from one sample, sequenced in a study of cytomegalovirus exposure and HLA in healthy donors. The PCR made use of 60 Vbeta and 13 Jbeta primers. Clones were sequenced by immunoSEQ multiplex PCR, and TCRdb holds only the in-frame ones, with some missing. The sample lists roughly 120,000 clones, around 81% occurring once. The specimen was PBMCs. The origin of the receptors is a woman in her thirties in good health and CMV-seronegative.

The CDR3 spells CASSLAQDSYGYTF. The DNA of the CDR3 is TGTGCCAGCAGCTTAGCGCAGGACAGCTATGGCTACACCTTC. The chain employs TRBV7-9 and TRBJ1-2; TRBD1 is a possible D gene (6 bases). Per the germline V gene, CDR1 is SEHNR and CDR2 is FQNEAQ (reference sequence). This CDR3 contains 14 residues. V gave up 0 bases and J gave up 4 bases, with 9 bases separating them.

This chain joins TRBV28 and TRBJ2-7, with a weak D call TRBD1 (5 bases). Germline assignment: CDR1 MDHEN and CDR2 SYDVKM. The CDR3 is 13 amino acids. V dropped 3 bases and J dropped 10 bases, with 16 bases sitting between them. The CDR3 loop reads CASSFIPAGPQYF. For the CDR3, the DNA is TGTGCCAGCAGTTTTATACCCGCAGGGCCACAGTACTTC.

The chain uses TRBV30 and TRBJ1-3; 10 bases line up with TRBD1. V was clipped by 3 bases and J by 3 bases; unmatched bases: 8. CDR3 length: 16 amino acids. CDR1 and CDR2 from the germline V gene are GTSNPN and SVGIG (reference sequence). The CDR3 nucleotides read TGTGCCTGGAGGGGTTTTGGACAGGGGGGTGGAAACACCATATATTTT. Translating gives CAWRGFGQGGGNTIYF. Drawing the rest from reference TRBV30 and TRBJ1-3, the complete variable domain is SQTIHQWPATLVQPVGSPLSLECTVEGTSNPNLYWYRQAAGRGLQLLFYSVGIGQISSEVPQNLSASRPQDRQFILSSKKLLLSDSGFYLCAWRGFGQGGGNTIYFGEGSWLTVV.

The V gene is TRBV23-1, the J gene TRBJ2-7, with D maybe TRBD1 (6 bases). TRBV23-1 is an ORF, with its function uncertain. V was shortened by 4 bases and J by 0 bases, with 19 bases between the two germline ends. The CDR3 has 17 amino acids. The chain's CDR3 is CASSPWKGQSTSYEQYF. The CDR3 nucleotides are TGCGCCAGCAGTCCTTGGAAGGGACAATCCACCTCCTACGAGCAGTACTTC.

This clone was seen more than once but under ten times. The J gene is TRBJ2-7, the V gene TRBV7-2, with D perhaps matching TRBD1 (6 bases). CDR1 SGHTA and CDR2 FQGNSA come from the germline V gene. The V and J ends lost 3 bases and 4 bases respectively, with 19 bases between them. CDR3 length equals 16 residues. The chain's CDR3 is CASSFYLLQGVYEQYF. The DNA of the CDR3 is TGTGCCAGCAGCTTTTATCTGTTACAGGGAGTTTACGAGCAGTACTTC.

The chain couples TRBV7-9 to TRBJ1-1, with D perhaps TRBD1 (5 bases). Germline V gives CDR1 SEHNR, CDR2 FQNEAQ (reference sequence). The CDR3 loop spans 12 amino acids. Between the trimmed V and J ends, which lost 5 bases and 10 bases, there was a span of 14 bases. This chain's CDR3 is CASSRDSGVAFF. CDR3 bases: TGTGCCAGCAGCCGAGACAGCGGGGTAGCTTTCTTT.

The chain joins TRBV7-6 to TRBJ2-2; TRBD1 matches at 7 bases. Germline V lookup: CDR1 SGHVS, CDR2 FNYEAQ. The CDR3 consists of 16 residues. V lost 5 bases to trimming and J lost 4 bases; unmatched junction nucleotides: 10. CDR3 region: CASSTRRTGVTGELFF. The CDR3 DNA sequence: TGTGCCAGCAGCACCAGAAGAACAGGGGTCACCGGGGAGCTGTTTTTT.

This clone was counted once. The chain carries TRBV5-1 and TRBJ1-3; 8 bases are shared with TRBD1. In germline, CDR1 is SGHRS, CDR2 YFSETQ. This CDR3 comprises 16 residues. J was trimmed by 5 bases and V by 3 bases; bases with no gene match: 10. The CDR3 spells CASSSSGTGSRNTIYF. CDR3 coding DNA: TGCGCCAGCAGCTCATCCGGGACAGGTAGTAGAAACACCATATATTTT.

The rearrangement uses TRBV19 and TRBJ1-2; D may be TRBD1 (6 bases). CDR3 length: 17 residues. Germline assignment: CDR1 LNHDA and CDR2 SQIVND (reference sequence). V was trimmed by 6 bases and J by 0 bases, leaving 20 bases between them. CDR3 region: CASRGAGKLQPNYGYTF. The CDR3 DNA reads TGTGCCAGTAGGGGGGCTGGGAAGCTCCAGCCTAACTATGGCTACACCTTC.

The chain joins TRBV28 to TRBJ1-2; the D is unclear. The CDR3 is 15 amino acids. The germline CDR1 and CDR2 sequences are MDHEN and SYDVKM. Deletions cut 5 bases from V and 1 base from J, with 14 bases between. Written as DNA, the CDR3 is TGTGCCAGCAGTCCCCCAACGGGTTTTAACTATGGCTACACCTTC. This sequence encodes CASSPPTGFNYGYTF.

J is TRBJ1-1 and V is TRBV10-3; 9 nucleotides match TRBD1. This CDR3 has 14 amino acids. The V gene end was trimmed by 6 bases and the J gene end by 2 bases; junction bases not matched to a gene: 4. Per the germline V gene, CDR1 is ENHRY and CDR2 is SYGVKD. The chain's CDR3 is CAISPQGANTEAFF. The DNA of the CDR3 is TGTGCCATCAGCCCACAGGGGGCTAACACTGAAGCTTTCTTT.

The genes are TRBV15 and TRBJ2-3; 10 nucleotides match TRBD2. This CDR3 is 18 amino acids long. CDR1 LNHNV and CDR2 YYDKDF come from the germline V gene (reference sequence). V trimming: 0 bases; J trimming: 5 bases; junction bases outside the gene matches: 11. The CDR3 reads CATSREWASGSSEDTQYF. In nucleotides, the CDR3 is TGTGCCACCAGCAGAGAATGGGCTAGCGGGAGTTCGGAAGATACGCAGTATTTT.

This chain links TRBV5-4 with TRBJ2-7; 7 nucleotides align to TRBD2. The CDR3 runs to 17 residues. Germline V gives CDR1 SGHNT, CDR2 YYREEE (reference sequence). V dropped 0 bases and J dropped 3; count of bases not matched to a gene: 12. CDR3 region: CASSLGSGAYKFYEQYF. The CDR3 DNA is TGTGCCAGCAGCTTGGGAAGCGGGGCCTATAAATTCTACGAGCAGTACTTC.

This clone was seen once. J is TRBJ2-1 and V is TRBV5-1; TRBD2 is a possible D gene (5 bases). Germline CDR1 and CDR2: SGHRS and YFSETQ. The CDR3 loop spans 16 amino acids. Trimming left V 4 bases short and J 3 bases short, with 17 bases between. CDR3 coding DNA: TGCGCCAGCAGCGCCACGGGGAGAACCAACTACAATGAGCAGTTCTTC. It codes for CASSATGRTNYNEQFF.

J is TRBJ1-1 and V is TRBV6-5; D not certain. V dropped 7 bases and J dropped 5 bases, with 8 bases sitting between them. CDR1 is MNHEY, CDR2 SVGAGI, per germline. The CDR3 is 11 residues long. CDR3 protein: CASITGTEAFF. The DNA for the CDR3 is TGTGCCAGCATCACTGGTACTGAAGCTTTCTTT.

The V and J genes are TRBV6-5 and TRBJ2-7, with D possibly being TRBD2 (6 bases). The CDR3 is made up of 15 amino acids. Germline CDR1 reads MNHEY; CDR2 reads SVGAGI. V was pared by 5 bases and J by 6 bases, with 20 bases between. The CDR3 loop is CASSGGPRTTFEQYF. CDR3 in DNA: TGTGCCAGCAGTGGCGGTCCTCGGACTACTTTCGAGCAGTACTTC.

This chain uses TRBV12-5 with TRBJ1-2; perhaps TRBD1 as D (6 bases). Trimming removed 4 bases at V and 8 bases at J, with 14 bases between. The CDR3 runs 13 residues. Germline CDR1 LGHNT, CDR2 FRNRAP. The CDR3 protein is CASGSPVGHGYTF. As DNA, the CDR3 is TGTGCTAGTGGTTCCCCTGTGGGACACGGCTACACCTTC.

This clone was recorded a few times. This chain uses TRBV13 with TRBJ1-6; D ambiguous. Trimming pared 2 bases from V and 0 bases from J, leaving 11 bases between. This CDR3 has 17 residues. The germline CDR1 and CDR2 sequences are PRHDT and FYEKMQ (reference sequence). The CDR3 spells CASSLSETSSYNSPLHF. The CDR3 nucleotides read TGTGCCAGCAGCTTAAGTGAGACAAGCTCCTATAATTCACCCCTCCACTTT.

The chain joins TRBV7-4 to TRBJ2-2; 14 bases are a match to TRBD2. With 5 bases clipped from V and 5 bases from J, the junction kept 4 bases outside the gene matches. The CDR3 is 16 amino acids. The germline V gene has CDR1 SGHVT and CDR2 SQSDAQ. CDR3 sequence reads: CASSPRTSGRTGELFF. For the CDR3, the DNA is TGTGCCAGCAGCCCTCGGACTAGCGGGAGGACCGGGGAGCTGTTTTTT. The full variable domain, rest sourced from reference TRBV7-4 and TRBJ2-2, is GAGVSQSPRYKVAKRGRDVALRCDSISGHVTLYWYRQTLGQGSEVLTYSQSDAQRDKSGRPSGRFSAERPERSVSTLKIQRTEQGDSAVYLCASSPRTSGRTGELFFGEGSRLTVL.

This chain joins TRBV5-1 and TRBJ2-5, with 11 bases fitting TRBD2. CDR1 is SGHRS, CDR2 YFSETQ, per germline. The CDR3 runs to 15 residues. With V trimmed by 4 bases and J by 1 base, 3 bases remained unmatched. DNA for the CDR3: TGCGCCAGCAGCCCCGGGACTAGCGGCCAAGAGACCCAGTACTTC. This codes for CASSPGTSGQETQYF.

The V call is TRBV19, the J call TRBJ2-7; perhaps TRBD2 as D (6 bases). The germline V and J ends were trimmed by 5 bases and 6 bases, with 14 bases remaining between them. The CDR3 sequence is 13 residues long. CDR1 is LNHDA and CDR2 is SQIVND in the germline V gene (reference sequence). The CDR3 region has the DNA TGTGCCAGTAGTCCCAGGGACTGGGGCGAGCAGTACTTC. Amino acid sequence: CASSPRDWGEQYF.

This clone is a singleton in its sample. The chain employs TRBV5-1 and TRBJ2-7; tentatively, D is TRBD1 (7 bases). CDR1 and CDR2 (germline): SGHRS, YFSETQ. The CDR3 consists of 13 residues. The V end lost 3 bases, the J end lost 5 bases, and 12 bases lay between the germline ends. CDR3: CASSSQGGDEQYF. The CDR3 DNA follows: TGCGCCAGCAGCTCCCAGGGGGGAGACGAGCAGTACTTC. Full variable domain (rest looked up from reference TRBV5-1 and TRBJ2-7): KAGVTQTPRYLIKTRGQQVTLSCSPISGHRSVSWYQQTPGQGLQFLFEYFSETQRNKGNFPGRFSGRQFSNSRSEMNVSTLELGDSALYLCASSSQGGDEQYFGPGTRLTVT.

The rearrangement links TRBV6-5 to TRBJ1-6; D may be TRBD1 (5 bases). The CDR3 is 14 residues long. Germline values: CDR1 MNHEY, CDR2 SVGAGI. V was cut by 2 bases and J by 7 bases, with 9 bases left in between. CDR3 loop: CASSYGAGNSPLHF. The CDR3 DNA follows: TGTGCCAGCAGTTACGGAGCAGGGAATTCACCCCTCCACTTT.